Following are 10 T cell receptor beta chains from one sample sequenced in a study of T-cell reconstitution after alpha-beta-depleted transplantation in children. As it was prepared, the TCRbeta library received unique molecular identifiers. TCRdb itself ran the PCR reads through MiXCR, one entry per CDR3 protein. The table lists hundreds of thousands of distinct CDR3 sequences, around 13% of them singletons. The source was PBMCs, collected before TCRalphabeta/CD19-depleted stem cell transplant. Every receptor here comes from a girl aged 2-15 years with congenital amegakaryocytic thrombocytopenia, due to receive a stem cell transplant.

This sequence joins TRBV2 and TRBJ1-4; 7 nucleotides match TRBD1. CDR3 size: 15 residues. Germline values: CDR1 SNHLY, CDR2 FYNNEI. Germline trimming cut 2 bases from V and 8 bases from J; bases unmatched to any gene: 8. CDR3 sequence reads: CASSEWWDSREKLFF. The CDR3 coding sequence is TGTGCCAGCAGTGAATGGTGGGACAGCCGAGAAAAACTGTTTTTT.

This clonotype has only a few counts. The chain couples TRBV13 to TRBJ2-5, with a weak D call TRBD2 (5 bases). From germline, CDR1 is PRHDT and CDR2 FYEKMQ (reference sequence). Trimming left V 3 bases short and J 5 bases short, with 16 bases between. This CDR3 comprises 15 residues. The CDR3 is CASSLTGILGETQYF. CDR3 in DNA: TGTGCCAGCAGCTTGACCGGGATCCTTGGGGAGACCCAGTACTTC.

Ten or more counts support this clonotype. The chain joins TRBV12-3 or TRBV12-4 to TRBJ2-1, with D hard to call. Between the trimmed V and J ends, which lost 3 bases and 4 bases, there was a span of 10 bases. This CDR3 has 14 amino acids. The CDR3 spells CASSFGLEYNEQFF. The CDR3 coding sequence is TGTGCCAGCAGTTTTGGGCTAGAATACAATGAGCAGTTCTTC.

There are a few counts of this clonotype. The chain combines TRBV6-4 with TRBJ1-1; D call uncertain. V was clipped by 4 bases and J by 7 bases, with 16 bases between them. The CDR3 length is 14 residues. Germline CDR1 MRHNA, CDR2 SNTAGT. CDR3 sequence reads: CASSVCQVRHEAFF. The CDR3 region has the DNA TGTGCCAGCAGTGTTTGTCAGGTCAGACATGAAGCTTTCTTT.

This rearrangement joins TRBV20-1 to TRBJ2-1; perhaps TRBD2 as D (5 bases). Deletions cut 6 bases from V and 5 bases from J, with 17 bases between. This CDR3 spans 14 amino acids. Germline CDR1 reads DFQATT; CDR2 reads SNEGSKA (reference sequence). Here the CDR3 DNA reads TGCAGTGCCGGGGTAAGGCAGCTACACAATGAGCAGTTCTTC. Its protein product is CSAGVRQLHNEQFF.

This clonotype was found many times. This chain links TRBV20-1 with TRBJ1-5, with TRBD1 identical over 8 bases. This CDR3 has 16 residues. V trimming: 4 bases; J trimming: 7 bases; junction bases outside the gene matches: 15. The V gene's germline CDR1 is DFQATT and CDR2 SNEGSKA (reference sequence). The CDR3 nucleotides read TGCAGTGCTACCAGGACAGGGATAAACACCCGGCAGCCCCAGCATTTT. Its translation: CSATRTGINTRQPQHF.

A word on this clonotype: A single base separates this from a much larger clone, so it may be a read error. The V gene is TRBV6-2 or TRBV6-3, the J gene TRBJ2-7; 9 bases align to TRBD2. Germline trimming cut 6 bases from V and 2 bases from J; bases unmatched to any gene: 8. There are 15 residues in the CDR3. In germline, CDR1 is MNHEY, CDR2 SVGEGT. This chain's CDR3 is CASRHSLAGTYEQYF. The CDR3 nucleotides read TGTGCCAGCAGACATAGTCTAGCGGGGACCTACGAGCAGTACTTC.

This clonotype was recorded many times. The chain joins TRBV5-1 to TRBJ2-5, with D unclear. V lost 1 base and J lost 3, with 7 bases in between. Germline V gene sequence: CDR1 SGHRS, CDR2 YFSETQ. The CDR3 has 13 amino acids. Here the CDR3 DNA reads TGCGCCAGCAGCTTGCTCCAGAAAGAGACCCAGTACTTC. It specifies CASSLLQKETQYF.

There are many counts of this clonotype. V and J are TRBV20-1 and TRBJ2-3; perhaps D is TRBD1 or TRBD2 (6 bases each). CDR1 and CDR2 from the germline V gene are DFQATT and SNEGSKA (reference sequence). V lost 1 base to trimming and J lost 0 bases, with 14 bases between them. The CDR3 spans 16 residues. CDR3 bases: TGCAGTGCTAGAGTTCGGGGGCCACCTAGCACAGATACGCAGTATTTT. This codes for CSARVRGPPSTDTQYF.

The CDR3 here is CSAIPTTTYEQYF. CDR3 nucleotides: TGCAGTGCTATCCCCACGACTACCTACGAGCAGTACTTC. V is TRBV20-1 and J is TRBJ2-7; possibly TRBD2 for D (5 bases). With 4 bases removed from V and 2 bases from J, the gap between germline ends came to 12 bases. Germline CDR1 and CDR2: DFQATT and SNEGSKA (reference sequence). This CDR3 comprises 13 residues.